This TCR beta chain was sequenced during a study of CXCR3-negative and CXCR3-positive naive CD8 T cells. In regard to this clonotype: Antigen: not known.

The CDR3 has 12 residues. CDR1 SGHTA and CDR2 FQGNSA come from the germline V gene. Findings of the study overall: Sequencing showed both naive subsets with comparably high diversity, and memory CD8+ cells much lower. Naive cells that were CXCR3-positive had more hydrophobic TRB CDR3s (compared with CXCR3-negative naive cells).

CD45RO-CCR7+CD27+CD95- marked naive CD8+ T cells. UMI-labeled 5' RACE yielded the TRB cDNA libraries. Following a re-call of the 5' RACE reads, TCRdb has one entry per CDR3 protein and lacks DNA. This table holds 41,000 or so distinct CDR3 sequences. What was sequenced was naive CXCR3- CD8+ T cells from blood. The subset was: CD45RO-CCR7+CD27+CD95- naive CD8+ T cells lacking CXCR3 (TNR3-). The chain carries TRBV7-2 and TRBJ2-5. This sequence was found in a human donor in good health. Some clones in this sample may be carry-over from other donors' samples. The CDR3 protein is CASSAYGETKYF.